These T cell receptor beta chains were read from a single sample in a study of post-analysis software for immune sequencing data. TCRdb reprocessed the PCR reads via MiXCR and lists one record per CDR3 protein. The table records approximately 660,000 distinct CDR3 sequences, over 45% of them present only once. The material sequenced was blood. The receptors were gathered from a girl aged 2-10 years with multiple sclerosis. Both conserved end residues are part of each CDR3. The D gene is left open where the match is weak. Expanded clones get a size class; other rows say once, few or many, or leave the size out.

d_gene	v_gene	j_gene	abundance	CDR3aa	CDR3nt
.	TRBV7-2	TRBJ2-1	.	CASSLGSAGAGVEQFF	TGTGCCAGCAGCTTAGGATCCGCGGGGGCCGGGGTTGAGCAGTTCTTC
.	TRBV7-2	TRBJ2-1	.	CASSAQLSSYNEQFF	TGTGCCAGCAGCGCTCAGCTTAGCTCCTACAATGAGCAGTTCTTC
.	TRBV25-1	TRBJ2-7	.	CASSIPGLNEQYF	TGTGCCAGCTCCATCCCAGGGTTGAACGAGCAGTACTTC
.	TRBV20-1	TRBJ2-7	.	CSAYQGYEQYF	TGCAGTGCATATCAGGGATACGAGCAGTACTTC
TRBD2	TRBV10-3	TRBJ2-2	.	CASGTSGANTGELFF	TGTGCCAGTGGGACTAGCGGAGCGAACACCGGGGAGCTGTTTTTT
.	TRBV4-1	TRBJ2-7	.	CASSQEGWITYEQYF	TGCGCCAGCAGCCAAGAAGGCTGGATAACCTACGAGCAGTACTTC
TRBD1	TRBV29-1	TRBJ1-2	.	CSVPSTGNYGYTF	TGCAGCGTTCCCTCGACAGGGAACTATGGCTACACCTTC
.	TRBV6-5	TRBJ2-1	.	CASSPLQGGEQFF	TGTGCCAGCAGTCCACTACAGGGAGGTGAGCAGTTCTTC
.	TRBV29-1	TRBJ2-5	.	CSVSQGAGETQYF	TGCAGCGTTAGTCAAGGGGCAGGAGAGACCCAGTACTTC
TRBD1	TRBV11-2	TRBJ1-2	few	CASSLSVARGLGYTF	TGTGCCAGCAGCTTAAGTGTGGCCAGGGGGCTCGGCTACACCTTC
.	TRBV4-1	TRBJ2-7	.	CASSPELGNPYEQYF	TGCGCCAGCAGCCCGGAGCTAGGGAACCCCTACGAGCAGTACTTC
.	TRBV20-1	TRBJ1-5	.	CSASDGNQPQHF	TGCAGTGCTTCGGACGGGAATCAGCCCCAGCATTTT
.	TRBV4-3	TRBJ1-6	.	CASSLSPTGYSPLHF	TGCGCCAGCTCCTTGTCCCCGACCGGTTATTCACCCCTCCACTTT
TRBD2	TRBV20-1	TRBJ2-5	.	CSARLAGGRYLETQYF	TGCAGTGCTAGACTAGCGGGGGGGCGGTATCTGGAGACCCAGTACTTC
.	TRBV9	TRBJ1-6	few	CASSVEVQGGNSPLHF	TGTGCCAGCAGCGTAGAGGTCCAGGGCGGGAATTCACCCCTCCACTTT
TRBD1	TRBV27	TRBJ2-5	.	CASSYLGTDQETQYF	TGTGCCAGCAGTTATCTTGGGACAGACCAAGAGACCCAGTACTTC
TRBD2	TRBV9	TRBJ2-1	.	CASSVTGGSHNEQFF	TGTGCCAGCAGCGTTACGGGGGGATCACACAATGAGCAGTTCTTC
TRBD2	TRBV10-1	TRBJ2-1	.	CASPNNTLAGDYNEQFF	TGCGCCAGCCCCAATAACACACTAGCGGGAGATTACAATGAGCAGTTCTTC
TRBD1	TRBV6-2/TRBV6-3	TRBJ2-1	few	CASRTGTGSYNEQFF	TGTGCCAGCAGAACCGGGACAGGGTCCTACAATGAGCAGTTCTTC
.	TRBV11-2	TRBJ2-5	once	CASGPGQETQYF	TGTGCCAGTGGACCGGGGCAAGAGACCCAGTACTTC
.	TRBV4-2	TRBJ2-1	.	CASSQEGGRGPDNEQFF	TGTGCCAGCAGCCAAGAAGGAGGCCGGGGACCAGACAATGAGCAGTTCTTC
.	TRBV15	TRBJ2-5	few	CATRKGTQETQYF	TGTGCCACCAGAAAAGGAACACAAGAGACCCAGTACTTC
.	TRBV27	TRBJ2-1	.	CASSLLVSYNEQFF	TGTGCCAGCAGTTTACTAGTCTCCTACAATGAGCAGTTCTTC
.	TRBV20-1	TRBJ2-1	.	CSARVTSSYNEQFF	TGCAGTGCTAGAGTAACGAGCTCCTACAATGAGCAGTTCTTC
.	TRBV10-3	TRBJ2-1	few	CAIEDPKGNEQFF	TGTGCCATCGAGGACCCGAAGGGCAATGAGCAGTTCTTC
TRBD1	TRBV7-9	TRBJ2-3	.	CASSPAGGTQYF	TGTGCCAGCAGCCCGGCAGGGGGTACGCAGTATTTT
.	TRBV20-1	TRBJ2-7	few	CSARDWGGTYEQYF	TGCAGTGCTAGAGATTGGGGTGGGACCTACGAGCAGTACTTC
.	TRBV5-1	TRBJ1-5	.	CASSLGPLRVDQPQHF	TGCGCCAGCAGCTTGGGTCCCCTTCGGGTGGATCAGCCCCAGCATTTT
TRBD2	TRBV20-1	TRBJ2-1	.	CSATSGSADNEQFF	TGCAGTGCAACTAGCGGGAGCGCCGACAATGAGCAGTTCTTC
TRBD1	TRBV20-1	TRBJ2-7	.	CSADRGGNEQYF	TGCAGTGCGGACAGGGGGGGAAACGAGCAGTACTTC
TRBD1	TRBV5-4	TRBJ1-2	.	CASSRKGTGDAINYGYTF	TGTGCCAGCAGCCGGAAGGGGACAGGGGACGCAATCAACTATGGCTACACCTTC
TRBD2	TRBV29-1	TRBJ2-3	.	CSVARREPFTDTQYF	TGCAGCGTTGCCCGGCGGGAGCCTTTCACAGATACGCAGTATTTT
.	TRBV5-4	TRBJ1-4	.	CASSSGQTTNEKLFF	TGTGCCAGCAGCTCAGGACAGACAACTAATGAAAAACTGTTTTTT
TRBD1	TRBV5-6	TRBJ1-5	few	CASSPDRGGSQPRHF	TGTGCCAGCAGCCCTGACAGGGGAGGTAGTCAGCCCCGGCATTTT
TRBD1	TRBV29-1	TRBJ2-7	.	CSVTRDRGGEQYF	TGCAGCGTCACGCGGGACAGGGGCGGCGAGCAGTACTTC
.	TRBV29-1	TRBJ2-3	.	CSVTRTWGGADTQYF	TGCAGCGTTACCCGAACGTGGGGGGGCGCAGATACGCAGTATTTT
TRBD2	TRBV4-1	TRBJ2-4	.	CASSQDPTSGGILFRNIQYF	TGCGCCAGCAGCCAAGATCCCACTAGCGGGGGTATACTCTTCAGAAACATTCAGTACTTC
.	TRBV5-1	TRBJ2-5	few	CASSGLTTQETQYF	TGCGCCAGCAGCGGATTGACAACCCAAGAGACCCAGTACTTC
.	TRBV2	TRBJ1-5	.	CASTRSGGNQPQHF	TGTGCCAGCACCCGATCCGGGGGCAATCAGCCCCAGCATTTT
.	TRBV12-3/TRBV12-4	TRBJ2-1	.	CASSSQNPNEQFF	TGTGCCAGCAGTTCCCAGAACCCCAATGAGCAGTTCTTC
.	TRBV29-1	TRBJ1-1	few	CSVEAGMNTEAFF	TGCAGCGTTGAAGCTGGGATGAACACTGAAGCTTTCTTT
.	TRBV25-1	TRBJ2-2	once	CASSSPRTPGGELFF	TGTGCCAGCAGTTCGCCACGGACACCCGGCGGGGAGCTGTTTTTT
TRBD2	TRBV29-1	TRBJ2-7	.	CSVHGLAGAYEQYF	TGCAGCGTCCACGGACTAGCGGGGGCCTACGAGCAGTACTTC
.	TRBV9	TRBJ2-1	.	CACSPRRESYNEQFF	TGTGCCTGCAGCCCCCGCCGGGAGTCCTACAATGAGCAGTTCTTC
TRBD1	TRBV6-2/TRBV6-3	TRBJ1-1	.	CATGEPLNTEAFF	TGTGCTACAGGGGAACCTTTGAACACTGAAGCTTTCTTT
.	TRBV20-1	TRBJ1-2	.	CSASGSGLTANYGYTF	TGCAGTGCTAGTGGGTCAGGGTTAACAGCTAACTATGGCTACACCTTC
TRBD2	TRBV12-5	TRBJ2-1	.	CASGLVVAGGPHEQFF	TGTGCTAGTGGTTTGGTAGTCGCGGGAGGGCCCCATGAGCAGTTCTTC
.	TRBV11-2	TRBJ2-1	.	CASRARGEQFF	TGTGCCAGCAGAGCACGGGGGGAGCAGTTCTTC
.	TRBV7-2	TRBJ2-3	.	CASSVGPRGSTDTQYF	TGTGCCAGCAGCGTGGGTCCGCGGGGATCCACAGATACGCAGTATTTT
.	TRBV20-1	TRBJ2-7	.	CSARGGVGITYEQYF	TGCAGTGCTAGAGGGGGGGTCGGGATTACCTACGAGCAGTACTTC
.	TRBV6-6	TRBJ2-3	.	CASSWTLTTDTQYF	TGTGCCAGCAGCTGGACTCTAACCACAGATACGCAGTATTTT
TRBD2	TRBV7-2	TRBJ2-1	.	CASSQLPGLASRNEQFF	TGTGCCAGCAGTCAACTACCGGGACTAGCGTCCCGTAATGAGCAGTTCTTC
TRBD1	TRBV11-1	TRBJ2-1	.	CASSTRDRGSYNEQFF	TGTGCCAGCAGCACCCGGGACAGGGGCTCCTACAATGAGCAGTTCTTC
TRBD1	TRBV6-2/TRBV6-3	TRBJ1-5	.	CASSSRATGQNQPQHF	TGTGCCAGCAGTTCCAGGGCGACAGGGCAAAATCAGCCCCAGCATTTT
TRBD1	TRBV6-5	TRBJ1-2	few	CASSYGQGSYGYTF	TGTGCCAGCAGTTACGGACAGGGAAGCTATGGCTACACCTTC
.	TRBV5-1	TRBJ2-2	.	CASSSGSGELFF	TGCGCCAGCAGTAGTGGGTCCGGGGAGCTGTTTTTT
TRBD1	TRBV6-2/TRBV6-3	TRBJ2-7	.	CASRSIGQGAYEQYF	TGTGCCAGCAGGAGCATAGGACAGGGGGCCTACGAGCAGTACTTC
TRBD2	TRBV3-1	TRBJ2-5	.	CASSQDASGRALETQYF	TGTGCCAGCAGCCAAGATGCTAGCGGGAGGGCTCTCGAGACCCAGTACTTC
.	TRBV5-8	TRBJ1-2	.	CASMDRRQGYTF	TGTGCCAGCATGGACCGCAGACAAGGCTACACCTTC
.	TRBV9	TRBJ2-7	.	CASSPGTFPYEQYF	TGTGCCAGCAGCCCCGGGACTTTTCCCTACGAGCAGTACTTC